The source of this T cell receptor beta chain is a study of CD8+CD57+ T cells in acquired aplastic anemia. At the level of the study: Roughly 3 ug was the average amount of DNA from sorted CD4+ and CD8+ cells. Points from the study as a whole: It was found that fewer than 35 CD8+ CDR3 sequences were shared between patients and controls. Significance was not reached for CD8+ Simpson's diversity between patients and controls.

The template for TCR beta VDJ and CDR3 sequence profiling was genomic DNA. From the reads, TCRdb called clonotypes with MiXCR, one entry per CDR3 protein. The sample shows about 240,000 distinct CDR3 sequences, more than 40% of them seen only once. This clonotype appeared many times. Its antigen is not identified. Those patients picked for sequencing had displayed CD8+CD57+ cell expansion on flow cytometry. Every patient had severe acquired aplastic anemia. CDR1 is LNHDA, CDR2 SQIVND, per germline (reference sequence). The CDR3 extends over 15 amino acids. V was clipped by 4 bases and J by 8 bases, with 15 bases between them.

The chain carries TRBV19 and TRBJ1-6; D may be TRBD1 (5 bases). Sequenced input: sorted CD4+, CD8+, or CD8+CD57+ T cells (not recorded which) from PBMCs. The sequence was collected from a human donor with aplastic anemia. The CDR3 loop reads CASSSSSGGDSPLHF. The CDR3 nucleotides read TGTGCCAGTAGTAGCAGCTCGGGGGGTGATTCACCCCTCCACTTT.